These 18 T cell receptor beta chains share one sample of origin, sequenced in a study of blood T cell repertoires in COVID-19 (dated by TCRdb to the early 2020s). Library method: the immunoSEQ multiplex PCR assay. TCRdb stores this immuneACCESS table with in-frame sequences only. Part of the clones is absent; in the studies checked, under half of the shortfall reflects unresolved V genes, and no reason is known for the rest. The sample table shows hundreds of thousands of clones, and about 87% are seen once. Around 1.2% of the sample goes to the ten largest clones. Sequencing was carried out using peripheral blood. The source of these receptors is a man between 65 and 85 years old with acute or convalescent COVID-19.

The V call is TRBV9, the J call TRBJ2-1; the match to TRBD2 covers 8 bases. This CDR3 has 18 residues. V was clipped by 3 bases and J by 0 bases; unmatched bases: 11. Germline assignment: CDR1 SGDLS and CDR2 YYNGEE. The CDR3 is CASSARYSAGASYNEQFF. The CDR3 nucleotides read TGTGCCAGCAGCGCAAGGTACTCAGCGGGGGCCTCCTACAATGAGCAGTTCTTC.

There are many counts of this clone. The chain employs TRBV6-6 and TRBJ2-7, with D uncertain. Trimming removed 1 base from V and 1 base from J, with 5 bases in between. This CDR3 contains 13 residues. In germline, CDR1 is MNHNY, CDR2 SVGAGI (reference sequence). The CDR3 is CASSYYGSYEQYF. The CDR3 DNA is TGTGCCAGCAGTTACTACGGTTCCTACGAGCAGTACTTC.

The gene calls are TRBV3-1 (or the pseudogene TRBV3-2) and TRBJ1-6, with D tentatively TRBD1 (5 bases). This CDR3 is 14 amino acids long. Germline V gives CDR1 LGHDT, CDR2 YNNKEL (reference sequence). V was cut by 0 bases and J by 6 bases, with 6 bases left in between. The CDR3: CASSQDRVNSPLHF. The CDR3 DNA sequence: TGTGCCAGCAGCCAAGACAGGGTTAATTCACCCCTCCACTTT.

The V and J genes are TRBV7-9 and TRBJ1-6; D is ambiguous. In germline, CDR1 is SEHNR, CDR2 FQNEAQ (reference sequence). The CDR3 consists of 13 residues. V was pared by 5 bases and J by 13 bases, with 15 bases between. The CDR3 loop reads CASSPGRGKPLHF. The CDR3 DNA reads TGTGCCAGCAGCCCCGGGAGAGGGAAGCCCCTCCACTTT.

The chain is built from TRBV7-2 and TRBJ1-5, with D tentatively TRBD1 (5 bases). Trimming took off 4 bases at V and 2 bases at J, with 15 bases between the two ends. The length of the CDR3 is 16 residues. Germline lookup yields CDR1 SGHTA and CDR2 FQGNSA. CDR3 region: CASSSGGTYGNQPQHF. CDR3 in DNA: TGTGCCAGCAGCTCGGGCGGGACTTACGGCAATCAGCCCCAGCATTTT.

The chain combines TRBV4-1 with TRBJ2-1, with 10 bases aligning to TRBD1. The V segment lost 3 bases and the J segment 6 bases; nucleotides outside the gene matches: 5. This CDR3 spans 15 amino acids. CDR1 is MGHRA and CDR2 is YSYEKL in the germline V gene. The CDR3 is CASSQGQGNVNEQFF. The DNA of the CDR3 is TGCGCCAGCAGCCAGGGACAGGGGAATGTCAATGAGCAGTTCTTC.

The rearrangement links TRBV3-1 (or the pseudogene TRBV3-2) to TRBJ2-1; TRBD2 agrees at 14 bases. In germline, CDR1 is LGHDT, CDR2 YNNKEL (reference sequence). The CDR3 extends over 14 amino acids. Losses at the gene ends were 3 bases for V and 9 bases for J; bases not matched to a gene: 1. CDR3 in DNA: TGTGCCAGCAGCCATGGACTAGCGGGGGGTGAGCAGTTCTTC. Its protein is CASSHGLAGGEQFF.

The CDR3: CSVQGSGEKLFF. CDR3 coding DNA: TGCAGCGTACAGGGGAGTGGCGAAAAACTGTTTTTT. The rearrangement links TRBV29-1 to TRBJ1-4, with 7 positions matching TRBD1. Germline CDR1 is SQVTM and CDR2 is ANQGSEA. The CDR3 is made up of 12 amino acids. V lost 6 bases to trimming and J lost 8 bases; unmatched junction nucleotides: 6.

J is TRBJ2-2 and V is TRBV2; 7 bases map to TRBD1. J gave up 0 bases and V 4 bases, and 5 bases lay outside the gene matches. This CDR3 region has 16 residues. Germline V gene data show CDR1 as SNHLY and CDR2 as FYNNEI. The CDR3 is CASSGTGTANTGELFF. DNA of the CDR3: TGTGCCAGCAGTGGAACAGGGACAGCGAACACCGGGGAGCTGTTTTTT. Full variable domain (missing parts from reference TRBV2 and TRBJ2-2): EPEVTQTPSHQVTQMGQEVILRCVPISNHLYFYWYRQILGQKVEFLVSFYNNEISEKSEIFDDQFSVERPDGSNFTLKIRSTKLEDSAMYFCASSGTGTANTGELFFGEGSRLTVL.

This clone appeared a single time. The chain's CDR3 is CASSLTPFECLPQHF. The CDR3, as DNA: TGTGCCAGCAGCCTTACTCCGTTCGAATGTCTGCCCCAGCATTTT. The chain joins TRBV14 to TRBJ1-5; no clear D gene. This CDR3 region has 15 residues. Germline CDR1 is SGHDN and CDR2 is FVKESK. V was trimmed by 4 bases and J by 9 bases, leaving 19 bases between them. The complete variable domain, with remaining parts taken from reference TRBV14 and TRBJ1-5, reads EAGVTQFPSHSVIEKGQTVTLRCDPISGHDNLYWYRRVMGKEIKFLLHFVKESKQDESGMPNNRFLAERTGGTYSTLKVQPAELEDSGVYFCASSLTPFECLPQHFGDGTRLSIL.

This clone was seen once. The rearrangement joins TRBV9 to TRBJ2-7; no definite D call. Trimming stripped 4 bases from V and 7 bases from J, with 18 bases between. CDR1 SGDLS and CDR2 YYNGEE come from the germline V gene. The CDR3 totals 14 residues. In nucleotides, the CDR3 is TGTGCCAGCAGCCCCCCCGGTGCGCCCCGGGAGCAGTACTTC. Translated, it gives CASSPPGAPREQYF.

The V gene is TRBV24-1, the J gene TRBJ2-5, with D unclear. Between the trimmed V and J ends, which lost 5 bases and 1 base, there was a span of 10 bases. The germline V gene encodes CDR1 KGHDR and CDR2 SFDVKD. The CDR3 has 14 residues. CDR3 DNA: TGTGCCACCAGTGCTATTCCGATCCAAGAGACCCAGTACTTC. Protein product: CATSAIPIQETQYF.

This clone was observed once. The CDR3, as DNA: TGTGCCAGCAGTTACGGGACAATCTCTGGAAACACCATATATTTT. Translated: CASSYGTISGNTIYF. The chain couples TRBV6-2 or TRBV6-3 to TRBJ1-3; perhaps TRBD1 as D (6 bases). The germline gives CDR1 MNHEY, CDR2 SVGEGT. This CDR3 contains 15 residues. Trimming left V 2 bases short and J 0 bases short, with 8 bases between.

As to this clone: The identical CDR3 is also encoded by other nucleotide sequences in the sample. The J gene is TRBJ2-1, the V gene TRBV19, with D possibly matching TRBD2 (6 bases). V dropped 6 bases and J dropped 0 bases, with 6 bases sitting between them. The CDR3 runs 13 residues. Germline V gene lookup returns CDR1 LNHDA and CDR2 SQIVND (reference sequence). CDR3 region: CASSGSSYNEQFF. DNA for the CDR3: TGTGCCAGTAGCGGGAGCTCCTACAATGAGCAGTTCTTC.

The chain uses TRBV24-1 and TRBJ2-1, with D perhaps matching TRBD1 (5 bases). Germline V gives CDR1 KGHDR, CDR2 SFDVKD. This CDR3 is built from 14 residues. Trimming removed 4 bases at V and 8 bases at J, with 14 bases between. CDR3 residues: CATSDKGVGDEQFF. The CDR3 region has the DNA TGTGCCACCAGTGACAAAGGGGTGGGCGATGAGCAGTTCTTC.

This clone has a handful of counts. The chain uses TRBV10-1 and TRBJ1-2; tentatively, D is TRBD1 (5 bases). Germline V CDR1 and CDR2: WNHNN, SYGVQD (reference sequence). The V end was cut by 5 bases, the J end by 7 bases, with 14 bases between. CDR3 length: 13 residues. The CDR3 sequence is CASSKQESGGYTF. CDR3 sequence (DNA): TGCGCCAGCAGTAAACAGGAGTCTGGTGGCTACACCTTC.

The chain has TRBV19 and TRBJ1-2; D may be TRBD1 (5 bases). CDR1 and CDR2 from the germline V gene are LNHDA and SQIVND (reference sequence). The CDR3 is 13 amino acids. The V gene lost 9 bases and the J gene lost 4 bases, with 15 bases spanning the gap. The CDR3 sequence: CASEGRAIYGYTF. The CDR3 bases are TGTGCCAGCGAGGGGAGGGCGATCTATGGCTACACCTTC.

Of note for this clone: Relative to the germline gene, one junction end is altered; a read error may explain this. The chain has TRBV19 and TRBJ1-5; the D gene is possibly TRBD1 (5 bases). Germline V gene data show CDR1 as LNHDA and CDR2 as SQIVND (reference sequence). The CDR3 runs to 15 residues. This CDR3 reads CASSIDLGRVQAQHF. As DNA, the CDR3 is TGTGCCAGTAGTATAGATCTCGGCAGGGTTCAGGCCCAGCATTTT.